These T cell receptor beta chains were read from a single sample in a study of molecular identifiers for immune sequencing clone quantification. TCRdb redid the calling of the PCR reads with MiXCR, one entry per CDR3 protein. Of 460,000 or so distinct CDR3 sequences in the sample, about a fifth were seen once. The sequenced sample was naive CD8+ T cells from blood, with Jurkat cell RNA spiked in. The receptors here all came from a human donor in good health. Some libraries in this study had Jurkat cell RNA spiked in. CDR3s include the opening cysteine and the closing phenylalanine or tryptophan. A D gene is named only where the DNA matches it firmly. Clone size is shown for a subset of rows, as once, few, many or a class of expanded clone.

>TRBJ1-4|TRBV5-1|.|.
TGCACCAGCAGCTTGAAGGGGCCCCACAGTAATGAAAAACTGTTTTTT
CTSSLKGPHSNEKLFF
>TRBJ2-5|TRBV5-6|.|.
TGTGTCAGCAGCTTGGGGGACCAAGAGACCCAGTACTTC
CVSSLGDQETQYF
>TRBJ2-5|TRBV19|few|.
TGTGCCAGTAGGAAGGCAGGGGAAGAGACCCAGTACTTC
CASRKAGEETQYF
>TRBJ2-7|TRBV2|many|TRBD1
TGTGCCAGCAGTGACTGGACAGGGGGGGGTTACGAGCAGTACTTC
CASSDWTGGGYEQYF
>TRBJ2-2|TRBV7-9|few|TRBD1
TGTGCCAGCAGCCCTCCCCGGACAGGGGCCACCGGGGAGCTGTTTTTT
CASSPPRTGATGELFF
>TRBJ1-2|TRBV6-2/TRBV6-3|few|TRBD1
TGTGCCAGCAGTCCCACCCGGACAGGGGGCTCCTATGGCTACACCTTC
CASSPTRTGGSYGYTF
>TRBJ2-7|TRBV4-1|few|.
TGCGCCAGCAGCCACGGGACGGAGGGTTCGGACGAGCAGTACTTC
CASSHGTEGSDEQYF
>TRBJ2-3|TRBV6-2/TRBV6-3|few|.
TGTGCCAGCACCGGGGCAGGGACCGCGGATACGCAGTATTTT
CASTGAGTADTQYF
>TRBJ1-1|TRBV7-9|many|.
TGTGCCAGCAGCTTAGGTGTGGGGCTGAGGACTGAAGCTTTCTTT
CASSLGVGLRTEAFF
>TRBJ2-2|TRBV4-3|many|.
TGCGCCAGCAGCCAAGAAATCAATCCAGTGAGCGGGGAGCTGTTTTTT
CASSQEINPVSGELFF
>TRBJ1-3|TRBV4-3|few|TRBD1
TGCGCCAGCAGCCAAGATCACTACCGGGACAGGGGAGTCTCTGGAAACACCATATATTTT
CASSQDHYRDRGVSGNTIYF
>TRBJ2-2|TRBV7-9|many|TRBD1
TGTGCCAGCAGCTTGGGACCGGGACAGGGTAACACCGGGGAGCTGTTTTTT
CASSLGPGQGNTGELFF
>TRBJ2-7|TRBV2|many|.
TGTGCCAGCAGTGGGGAAGGGCTGGGCGAGCAGTACTTC
CASSGEGLGEQYF
>TRBJ2-1|TRBV20-1|.|TRBD2
TGCAGTGCTAGAAGGCTAGCGGACCCCTACAATGAGCAGTTCTTC
CSARRLADPYNEQFF
>TRBJ2-7|TRBV12-3/TRBV12-4|.|.
TGTGCCAGCAGTTTATGGGGACACGAGCAGTACTTC
CASSLWGHEQYF
>TRBJ1-5|TRBV19|many|.
TGTGCCAGTACCTCTGGGGGGCAGCCCCAGCATTTT
CASTSGGQPQHF
>TRBJ2-1|TRBV7-9|many|.
TGTGCCAGCAGCTCATACGCGGGGGCATACAATGAGCAGTTCTTC
CASSSYAGAYNEQFF
>TRBJ2-3|TRBV25-1|few|.
TGTGCCAGCAGTGAATATCTATCACGGGGCGGGGACCATACGCAGTATTTT
CASSEYLSRGGDHTQYF
>TRBJ2-1|TRBV25-1|once|TRBD2
TGTGCCAGCAGTGGTCTAGCGGGCGTAGACGATGAGCAGTTCTTC
CASSGLAGVDDEQFF
>TRBJ1-5|TRBV19|few|.
TGTGCCAGTAGTATGGACCATTATAGCAATCAGCCCCAGCATTTT
CASSMDHYSNQPQHF
>TRBJ2-7|TRBV5-6|many|TRBD2
TGTGCCAGCAGCTTGGTCCTAGCGGGAGCCCCCTCCTACGAGCAGTACTTC
CASSLVLAGAPSYEQYF
>TRBJ2-5|TRBV30|few|.
TGTGCCTGGGGGCCCCTGGAGACCCAGTACTTC
CAWGPLETQYF
>TRBJ1-1|TRBV28|.|.
TGTGCCAGCAGCCCTCTGAACACTGGAGCTTTCTTT
CASSPLNTGAFF
>TRBJ1-6|TRBV7-9|.|.
TGTGCCAGCAGCTTATTGGGGGGCTTGAATCCACCCCTCCACTTT
CASSLLGGLNPPLHF
>TRBJ2-3|TRBV19|many|.
TGTGCCAGTAAGCTTAGGGAAACCGCGGGAGATACGCAGTATTTT
CASKLRETAGDTQYF
>TRBJ2-5|TRBV19|many|.
TGTGCCAGTAGTACCCGGACGGTCCAAGAGACCCAGTACTTC
CASSTRTVQETQYF
>TRBJ1-1|TRBV4-1|many|.
TGCGCCAGCAGCCAGGGTTGGGTGGGATCGAACACTGAAGCTTTCTTT
CASSQGWVGSNTEAFF
>TRBJ2-4|TRBV6-2/TRBV6-3|many|.
TGTGCCAGCAGTCAAAACATTCAGTACTTC
CASSQNIQYF
>TRBJ2-3|TRBV27|many|TRBD2
TGTGCCAGCAGTCCCGAGACTAGCGGGATAGGAGATACGCAGTATTTT
CASSPETSGIGDTQYF
>TRBJ1-1|TRBV4-3|.|.
TGCGCCAGCAGTGAGGGCTCGCAGTCTTTCACTGAAGCTTTCTTT
CASSEGSQSFTEAFF
>TRBJ2-5|TRBV3-2|many|.
TGTGCCCGGGCCGGTAGGGACCAAGAGACCCAGTACTTC
CARAGRDQETQYF
>TRBJ2-5|TRBV11-2|many|.
TGTGCCAGCAGCGGCGGCAGCGGTCAAGAGACCCAGTACTTC
CASSGGSGQETQYF